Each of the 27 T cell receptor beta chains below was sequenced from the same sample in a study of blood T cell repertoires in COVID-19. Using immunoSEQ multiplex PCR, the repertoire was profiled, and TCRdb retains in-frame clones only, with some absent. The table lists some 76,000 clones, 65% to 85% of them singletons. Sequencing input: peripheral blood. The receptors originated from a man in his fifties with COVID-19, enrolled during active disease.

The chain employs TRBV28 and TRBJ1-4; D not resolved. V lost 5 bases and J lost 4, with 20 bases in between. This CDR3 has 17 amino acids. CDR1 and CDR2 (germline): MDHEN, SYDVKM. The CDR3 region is CASSIGSTPDFNEKLFF. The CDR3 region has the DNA TGTGCCAGCAGTATCGGATCTACCCCGGACTTTAATGAAAAACTGTTTTTT. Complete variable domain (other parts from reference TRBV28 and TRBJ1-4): DVKVTQSSRYLVKRTGEKVFLECVQDMDHENMFWYRQDPGLGLRLIYFSYDVKMKEKGDIPEGYSVSREKKERFSLILESASTNQTSMYLCASSIGSTPDFNEKLFFGSGTQLSVL.

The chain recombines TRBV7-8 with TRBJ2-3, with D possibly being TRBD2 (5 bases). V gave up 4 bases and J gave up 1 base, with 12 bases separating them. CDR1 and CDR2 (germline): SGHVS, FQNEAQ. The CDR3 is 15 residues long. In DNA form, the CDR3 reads TGTGCCAGCAGCTCCCCGGGGTATGGCACAGATACGCAGTATTTT. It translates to CASSSPGYGTDTQYF.

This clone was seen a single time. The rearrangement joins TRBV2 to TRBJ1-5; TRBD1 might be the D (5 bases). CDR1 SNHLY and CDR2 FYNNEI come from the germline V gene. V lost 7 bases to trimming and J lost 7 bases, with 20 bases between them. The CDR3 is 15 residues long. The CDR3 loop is CASMETGGVSQPQHF. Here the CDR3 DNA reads TGTGCCAGCATGGAGACCGGGGGGGTGAGCCAGCCCCAGCATTTT.

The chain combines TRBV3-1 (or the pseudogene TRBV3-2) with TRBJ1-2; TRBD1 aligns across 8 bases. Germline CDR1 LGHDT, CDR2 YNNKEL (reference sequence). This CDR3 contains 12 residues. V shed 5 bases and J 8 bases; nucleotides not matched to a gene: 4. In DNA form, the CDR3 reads TGTGCCAGCAGCTTCAGGGGGCGCGGCTACACCTTC. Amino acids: CASSFRGRGYTF.

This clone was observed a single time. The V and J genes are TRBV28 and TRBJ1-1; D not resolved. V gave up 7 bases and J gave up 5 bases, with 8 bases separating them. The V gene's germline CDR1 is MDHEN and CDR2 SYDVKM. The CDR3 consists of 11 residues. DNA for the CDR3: TGTGCCAGCAAAACCGGGACTGAAGCTTTCTTT. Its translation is CASKTGTEAFF. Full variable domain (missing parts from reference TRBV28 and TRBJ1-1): DVKVTQSSRYLVKRTGEKVFLECVQDMDHENMFWYRQDPGLGLRLIYFSYDVKMKEKGDIPEGYSVSREKKERFSLILESASTNQTSMYLCASKTGTEAFFGQGTRLTVV.

The CDR3 loop is CASSRASSSAGELFF. In nucleotides, the CDR3 is TGTGCCAGCAGCCGTGCCAGTTCGTCCGCCGGGGAGCTGTTTTTT. This chain joins TRBV7-9 and TRBJ2-2; D is unclear. Germline V gives CDR1 SEHNR, CDR2 FQNEAQ (reference sequence). The CDR3 extends over 15 amino acids. V was clipped by 5 bases and J by 6 bases, with 16 bases between them.

CDR3 nucleotides: TGTGCCAGCAGCTTGGGCGGACTAAAGGCCCCTGAAGCTTTCTTT. It codes for CASSLGGLKAPEAFF. The V and J genes are TRBV13 and TRBJ1-1; D not certain. Germline lookup yields CDR1 PRHDT and CDR2 FYEKMQ (reference sequence). Trimming took off 3 bases at V and 6 bases at J, with 17 bases between the two ends. This CDR3 region has 15 residues.

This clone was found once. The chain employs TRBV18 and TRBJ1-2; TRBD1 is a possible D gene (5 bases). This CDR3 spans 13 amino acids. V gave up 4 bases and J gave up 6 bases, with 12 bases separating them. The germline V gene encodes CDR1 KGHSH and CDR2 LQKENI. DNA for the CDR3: TGTGCCAGCTCACTAAGGGGCCAGGATGGCTACACCTTC. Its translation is CASSLRGQDGYTF. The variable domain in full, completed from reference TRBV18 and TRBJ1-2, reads NAGVMQNPRHLVRRRGQEARLRCSPMKGHSHVYWYRQLPEEGLKFMVYLQKENIIDESGMPKERFSAEFPKEGPSILRIQQVVRGDSAAYFCASSLRGQDGYTFGSGTRLTVV.

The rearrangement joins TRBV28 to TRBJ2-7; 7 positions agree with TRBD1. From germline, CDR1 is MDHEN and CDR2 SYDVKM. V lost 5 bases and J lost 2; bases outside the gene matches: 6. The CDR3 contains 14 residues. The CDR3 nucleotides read TGTGCCAGCAGTGTGGACAGGACGACCTACGAGCAGTACTTC. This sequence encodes CASSVDRTTYEQYF.

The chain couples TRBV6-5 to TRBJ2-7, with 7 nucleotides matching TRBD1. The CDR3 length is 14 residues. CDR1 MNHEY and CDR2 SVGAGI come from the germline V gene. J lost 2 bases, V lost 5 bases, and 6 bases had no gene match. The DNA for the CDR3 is TGTGCCAGCAGTCAAACAGGGGTAACCTACGAGCAGTACTTC. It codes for CASSQTGVTYEQYF.

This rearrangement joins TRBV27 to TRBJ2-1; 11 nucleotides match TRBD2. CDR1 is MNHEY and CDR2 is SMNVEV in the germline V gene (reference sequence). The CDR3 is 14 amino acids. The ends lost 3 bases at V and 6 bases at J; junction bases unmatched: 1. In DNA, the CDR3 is TGTGCCAGCAGTTTTAGCGGGAGGGCCAATGAGCAGTTCTTC. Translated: CASSFSGRANEQFF.

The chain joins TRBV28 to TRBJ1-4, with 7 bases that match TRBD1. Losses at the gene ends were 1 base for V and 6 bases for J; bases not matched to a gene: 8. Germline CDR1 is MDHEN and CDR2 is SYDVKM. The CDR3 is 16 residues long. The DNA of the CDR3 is TGTGCCAGCAGTTTATATAGGGGGCGCGTGGATGAAAAACTGTTTTTT. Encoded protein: CASSLYRGRVDEKLFF.

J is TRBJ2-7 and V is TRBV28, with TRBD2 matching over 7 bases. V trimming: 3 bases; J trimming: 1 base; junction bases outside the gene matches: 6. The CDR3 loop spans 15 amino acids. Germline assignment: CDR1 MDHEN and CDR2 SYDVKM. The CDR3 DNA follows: TGTGCCAGCAGTTTGCGGAGGGAGGGATCCTACGAGCAGTACTTC. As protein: CASSLRREGSYEQYF.

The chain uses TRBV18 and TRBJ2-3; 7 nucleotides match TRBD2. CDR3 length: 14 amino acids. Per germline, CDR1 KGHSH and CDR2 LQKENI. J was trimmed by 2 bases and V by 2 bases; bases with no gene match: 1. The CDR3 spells CASSPGLDTDTQYF. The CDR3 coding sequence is TGTGCCAGCTCACCAGGACTAGACACAGATACGCAGTATTTT.

The CDR3 DNA reads TGCGCCAGCAGCTTGAGGGGGCAGGGTAGCTCCTACGAGCAGTACTTC. This gives the protein CASSLRGQGSSYEQYF. This rearrangement joins TRBV5-1 to TRBJ2-7; 7 nucleotides agree with TRBD1. Germline V CDR1 and CDR2: SGHRS, YFSETQ. The CDR3 contains 16 residues. With V trimmed by 1 base and J by 0 bases, 7 bases remained unmatched.

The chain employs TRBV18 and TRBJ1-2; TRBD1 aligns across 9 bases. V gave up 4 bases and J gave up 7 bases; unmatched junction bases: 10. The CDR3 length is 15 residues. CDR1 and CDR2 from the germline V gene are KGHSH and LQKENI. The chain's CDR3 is CASSQQRTGESGYTF. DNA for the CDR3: TGTGCCAGCTCACAACAAAGGACAGGGGAGAGTGGCTACACCTTC.

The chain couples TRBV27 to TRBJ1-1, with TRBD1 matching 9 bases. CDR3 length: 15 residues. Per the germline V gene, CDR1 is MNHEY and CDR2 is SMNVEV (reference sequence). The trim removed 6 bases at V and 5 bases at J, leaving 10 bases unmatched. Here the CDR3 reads CASRLGQGIGTEAFF. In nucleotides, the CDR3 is TGTGCCAGCAGACTTGGACAGGGGATAGGGACTGAAGCTTTCTTT.

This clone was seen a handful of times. CDR3 residues: CASTPGDGHTDTQYF. CDR3 sequence (DNA): TGTGCCAGCACCCCGGGGGATGGGCACACAGATACGCAGTATTTT. The chain has TRBV6-5 and TRBJ2-3; a weak D match, TRBD2 (6 bases). CDR1 and CDR2 from the germline V gene are MNHEY and SVGAGI. The CDR3 sequence is 15 residues long. Trimming removed 7 bases from V and 2 bases from J, with 16 bases in between.

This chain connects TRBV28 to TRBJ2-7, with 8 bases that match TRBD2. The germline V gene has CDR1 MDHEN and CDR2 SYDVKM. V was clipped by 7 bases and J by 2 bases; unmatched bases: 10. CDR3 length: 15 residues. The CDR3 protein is CASTHGGRGAYEQYF. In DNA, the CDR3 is TGTGCCAGCACCCACGGGGGGCGGGGGGCCTACGAGCAGTACTTC.

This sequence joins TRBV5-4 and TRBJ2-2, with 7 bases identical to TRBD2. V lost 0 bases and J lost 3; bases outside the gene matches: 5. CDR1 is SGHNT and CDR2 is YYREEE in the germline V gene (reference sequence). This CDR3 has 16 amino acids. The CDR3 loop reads CASSLGLAEYTGELFF. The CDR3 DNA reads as TGTGCCAGCAGCTTGGGACTAGCAGAATACACCGGGGAGCTGTTTTTT.

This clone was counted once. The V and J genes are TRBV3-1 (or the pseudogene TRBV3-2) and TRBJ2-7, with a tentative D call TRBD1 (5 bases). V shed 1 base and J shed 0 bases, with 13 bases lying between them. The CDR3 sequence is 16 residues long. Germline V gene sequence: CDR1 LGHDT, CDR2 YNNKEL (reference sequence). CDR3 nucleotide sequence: TGTGCCAGCAGCCAAGTTGTGGGGCGGAACTCCTACGAGCAGTACTTC. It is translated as CASSQVVGRNSYEQYF.

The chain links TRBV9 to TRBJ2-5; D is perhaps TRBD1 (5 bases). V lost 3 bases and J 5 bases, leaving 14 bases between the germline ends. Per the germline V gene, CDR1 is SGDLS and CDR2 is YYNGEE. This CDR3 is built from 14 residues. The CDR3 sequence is CASSASQVDETQYF. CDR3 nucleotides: TGTGCCAGCAGCGCCTCACAGGTGGACGAGACCCAGTACTTC.

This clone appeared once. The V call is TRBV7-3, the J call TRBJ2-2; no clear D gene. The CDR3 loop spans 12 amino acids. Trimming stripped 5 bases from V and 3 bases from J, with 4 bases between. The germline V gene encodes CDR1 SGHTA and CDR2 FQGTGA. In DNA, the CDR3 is TGTGCCAGCAGCCGCGACACCGGGGAGCTGTTTTTT. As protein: CASSRDTGELFF.

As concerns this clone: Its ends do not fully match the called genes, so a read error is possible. The CDR3 DNA is TGCAGTGTTAGACGGGGTGCAGAAGCTTTCTTT. Its translation is CSVRRGAEAFF. The rearrangement links TRBV20-1 to TRBJ1-1; the D is unclear. The CDR3 runs to 11 residues. The V gene's germline CDR1 is DFQATT and CDR2 SNEGSKA (reference sequence).

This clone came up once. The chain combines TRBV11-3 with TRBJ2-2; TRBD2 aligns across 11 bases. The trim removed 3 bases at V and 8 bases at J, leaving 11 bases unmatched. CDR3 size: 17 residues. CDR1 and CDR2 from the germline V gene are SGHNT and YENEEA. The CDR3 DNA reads TGTGCCAGCAGCTTCTTACTAGCGGGAGTAAGGTCGGGGGAGCTGTTTTTT. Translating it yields CASSFLLAGVRSGELFF.

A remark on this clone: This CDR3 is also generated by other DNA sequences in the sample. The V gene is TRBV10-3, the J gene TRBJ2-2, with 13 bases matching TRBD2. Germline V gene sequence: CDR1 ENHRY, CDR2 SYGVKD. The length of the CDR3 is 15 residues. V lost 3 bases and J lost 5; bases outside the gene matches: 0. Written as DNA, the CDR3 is TGTGCCATCAGTGAACTAGCGGGAGGGACCGGGGAGCTGTTTTTT. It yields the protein CAISELAGGTGELFF.

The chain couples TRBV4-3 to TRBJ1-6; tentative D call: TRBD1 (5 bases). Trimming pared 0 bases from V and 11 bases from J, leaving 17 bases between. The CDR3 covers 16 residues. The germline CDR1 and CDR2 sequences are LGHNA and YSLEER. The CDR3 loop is CASSQEMGRDSPPLHF. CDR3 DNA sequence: TGCGCCAGCAGCCAAGAGATGGGCAGGGATAGTCCACCCCTCCACTTT.